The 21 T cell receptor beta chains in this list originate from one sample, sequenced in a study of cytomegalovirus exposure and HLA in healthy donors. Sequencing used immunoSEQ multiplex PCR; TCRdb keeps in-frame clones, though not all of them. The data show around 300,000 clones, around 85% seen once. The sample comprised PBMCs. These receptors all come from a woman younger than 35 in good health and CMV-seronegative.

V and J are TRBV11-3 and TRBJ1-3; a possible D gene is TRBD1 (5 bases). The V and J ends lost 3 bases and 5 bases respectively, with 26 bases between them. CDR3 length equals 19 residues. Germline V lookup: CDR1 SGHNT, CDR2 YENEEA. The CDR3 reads CASSFQYGSPQGDRNTIYF. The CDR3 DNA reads TGTGCCAGCAGCTTTCAATACGGGAGTCCCCAGGGAGACCGAAACACCATATATTTT.

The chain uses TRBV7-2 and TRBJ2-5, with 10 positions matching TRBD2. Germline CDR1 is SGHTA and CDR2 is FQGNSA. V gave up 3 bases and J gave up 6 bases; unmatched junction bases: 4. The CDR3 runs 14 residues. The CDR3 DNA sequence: TGTGCCAGCAGCTTGCTAGCGGGGGTAAAGACCCAGTACTTC. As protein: CASSLLAGVKTQYF.

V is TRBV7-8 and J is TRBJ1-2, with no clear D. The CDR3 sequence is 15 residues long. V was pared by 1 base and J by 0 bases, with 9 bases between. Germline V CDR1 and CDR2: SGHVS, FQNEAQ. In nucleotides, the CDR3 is TGTGCCAGCAGCTTAGTGTCAGGCCCTAACTATGGCTACACCTTC. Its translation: CASSLVSGPNYGYTF.

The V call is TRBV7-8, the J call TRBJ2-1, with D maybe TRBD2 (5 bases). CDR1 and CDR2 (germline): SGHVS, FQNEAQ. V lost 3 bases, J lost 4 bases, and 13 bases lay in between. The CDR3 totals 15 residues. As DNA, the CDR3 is TGTGCCAGCAGCTTTGGGCGGGTAGGGTACAATGAGCAGTTCTTC. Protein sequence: CASSFGRVGYNEQFF.

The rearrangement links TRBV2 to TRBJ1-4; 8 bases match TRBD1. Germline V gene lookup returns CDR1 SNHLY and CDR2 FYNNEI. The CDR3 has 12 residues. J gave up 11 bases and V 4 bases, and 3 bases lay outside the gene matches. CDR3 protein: CASSGTGWKLFF. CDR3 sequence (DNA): TGTGCCAGCAGTGGGACAGGGTGGAAACTGTTTTTT.

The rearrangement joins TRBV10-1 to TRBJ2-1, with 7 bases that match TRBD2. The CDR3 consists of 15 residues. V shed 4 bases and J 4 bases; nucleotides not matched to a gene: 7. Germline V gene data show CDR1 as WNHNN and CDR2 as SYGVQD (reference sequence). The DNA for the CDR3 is TGCGCCAGCAGTGCCGGGACTATCGGATACAATGAGCAGTTCTTC. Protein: CASSAGTIGYNEQFF.

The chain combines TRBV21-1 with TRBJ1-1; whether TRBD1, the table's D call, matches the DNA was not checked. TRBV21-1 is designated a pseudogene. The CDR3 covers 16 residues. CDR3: CASSNRDRGLNTEAFF. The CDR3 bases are TGTGCCAGCAGCAACCGGGACAGGGGGCTGAACACTGAAGCTTTCTTT.

CDR3 nucleotides: TGCGCCAGCTCGGAAGCGGGACTGCGTGAGCAGTACTTC. Its translation: CASSEAGLREQYF. This sequence joins TRBV10-1 and TRBJ2-7; TRBD2 agrees at 7 bases. In germline, CDR1 is WNHNN, CDR2 SYGVQD (reference sequence). The ends lost 8 bases at V and 7 bases at J; junction bases unmatched: 11. The CDR3 covers 13 residues.

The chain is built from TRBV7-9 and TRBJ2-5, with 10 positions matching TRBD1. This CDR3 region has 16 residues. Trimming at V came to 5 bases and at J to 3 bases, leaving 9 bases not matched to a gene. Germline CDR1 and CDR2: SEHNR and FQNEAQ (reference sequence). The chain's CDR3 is CASSPTPGTGEETQYF. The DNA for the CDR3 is TGTGCCAGCAGCCCCACACCCGGGACAGGGGAAGAGACCCAGTACTTC.

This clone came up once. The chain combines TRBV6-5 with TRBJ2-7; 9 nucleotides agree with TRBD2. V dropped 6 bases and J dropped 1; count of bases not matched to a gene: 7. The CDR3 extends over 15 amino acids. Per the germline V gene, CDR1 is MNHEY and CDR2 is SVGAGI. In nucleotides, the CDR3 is TGTGCCAGCAGCGCCTATAGCGGGGGTTCCTACGAGCAGTACTTC. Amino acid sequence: CASSAYSGGSYEQYF.

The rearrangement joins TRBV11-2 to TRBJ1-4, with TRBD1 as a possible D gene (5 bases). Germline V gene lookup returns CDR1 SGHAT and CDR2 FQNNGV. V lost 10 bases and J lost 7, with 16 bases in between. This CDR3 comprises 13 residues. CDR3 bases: TGTGCCACCACGGGGGTAATCAGTGAAAAACTGTTTTTT. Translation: CATTGVISEKLFF.

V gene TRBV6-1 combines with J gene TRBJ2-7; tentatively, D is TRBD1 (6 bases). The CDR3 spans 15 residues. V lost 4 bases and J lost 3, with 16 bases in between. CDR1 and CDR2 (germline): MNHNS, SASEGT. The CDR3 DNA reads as TGTGCCAGCAGTGGATCAGGGGTAGACAACTACGAGCAGTACTTC. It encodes CASSGSGVDNYEQYF.

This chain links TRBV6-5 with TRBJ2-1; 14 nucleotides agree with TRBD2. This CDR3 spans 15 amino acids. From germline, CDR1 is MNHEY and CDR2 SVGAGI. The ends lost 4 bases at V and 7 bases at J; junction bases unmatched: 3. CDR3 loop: CASSWGLAGANEQFF. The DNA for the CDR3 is TGTGCCAGCAGTTGGGGACTAGCGGGAGCAAATGAGCAGTTCTTC.

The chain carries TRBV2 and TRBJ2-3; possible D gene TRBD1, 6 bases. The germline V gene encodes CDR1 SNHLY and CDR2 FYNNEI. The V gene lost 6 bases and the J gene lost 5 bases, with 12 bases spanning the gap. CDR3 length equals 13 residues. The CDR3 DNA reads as TGTGCCAGCAGACTCGGGACAAAAGATACGCAGTATTTT. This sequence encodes CASRLGTKDTQYF.

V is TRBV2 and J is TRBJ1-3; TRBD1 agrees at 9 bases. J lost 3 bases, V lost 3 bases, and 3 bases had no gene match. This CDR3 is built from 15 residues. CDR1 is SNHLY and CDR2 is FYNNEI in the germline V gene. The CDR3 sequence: CASSDQTGGGNTIYF. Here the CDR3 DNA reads TGTGCCAGCAGTGATCAGACAGGGGGTGGAAACACCATATATTTT.

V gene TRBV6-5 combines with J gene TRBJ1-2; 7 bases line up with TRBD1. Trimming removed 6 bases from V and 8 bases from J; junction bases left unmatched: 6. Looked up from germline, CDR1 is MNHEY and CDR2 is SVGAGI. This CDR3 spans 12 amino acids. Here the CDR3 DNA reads TGTGCCAGCAGAGACAGGGAAGGCGGCTACACCTTC. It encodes CASRDREGGYTF.

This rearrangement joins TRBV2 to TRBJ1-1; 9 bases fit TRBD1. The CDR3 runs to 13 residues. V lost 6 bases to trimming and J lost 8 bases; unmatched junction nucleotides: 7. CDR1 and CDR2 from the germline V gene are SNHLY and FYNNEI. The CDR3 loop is CASRVGQGAEAFF. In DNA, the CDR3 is TGTGCCAGCAGGGTGGGACAGGGTGCAGAAGCTTTCTTT. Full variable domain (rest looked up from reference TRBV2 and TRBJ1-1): EPEVTQTPSHQVTQMGQEVILRCVPISNHLYFYWYRQILGQKVEFLVSFYNNEISEKSEIFDDQFSVERPDGSNFTLKIRSTKLEDSAMYFCASRVGQGAEAFFGQGTRLTVV.

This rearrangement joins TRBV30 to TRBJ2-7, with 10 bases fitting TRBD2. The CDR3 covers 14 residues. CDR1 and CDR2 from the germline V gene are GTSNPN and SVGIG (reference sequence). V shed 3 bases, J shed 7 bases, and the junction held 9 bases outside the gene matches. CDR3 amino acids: CAWSGGAGGKEQYF. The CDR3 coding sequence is TGTGCCTGGAGCGGAGGAGCGGGGGGGAAGGAGCAGTACTTC.

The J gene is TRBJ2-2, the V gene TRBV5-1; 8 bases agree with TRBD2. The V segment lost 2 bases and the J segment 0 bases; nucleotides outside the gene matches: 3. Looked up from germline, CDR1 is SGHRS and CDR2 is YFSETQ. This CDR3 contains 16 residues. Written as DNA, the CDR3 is TGCGCCAGCAGCTTTACTAGCGGTACGAACACCGGGGAGCTGTTTTTT. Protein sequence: CASSFTSGTNTGELFF. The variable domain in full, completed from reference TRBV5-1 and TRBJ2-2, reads KAGVTQTPRYLIKTRGQQVTLSCSPISGHRSVSWYQQTPGQGLQFLFEYFSETQRNKGNFPGRFSGRQFSNSRSEMNVSTLELGDSALYLCASSFTSGTNTGELFFGEGSRLTVL.

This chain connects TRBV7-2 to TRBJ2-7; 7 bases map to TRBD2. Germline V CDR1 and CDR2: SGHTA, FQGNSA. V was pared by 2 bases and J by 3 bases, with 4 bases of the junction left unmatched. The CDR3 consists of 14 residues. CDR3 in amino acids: CASSLQGGYYEQYF. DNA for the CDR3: TGTGCCAGCAGCTTACAGGGAGGGTACTACGAGCAGTACTTC.

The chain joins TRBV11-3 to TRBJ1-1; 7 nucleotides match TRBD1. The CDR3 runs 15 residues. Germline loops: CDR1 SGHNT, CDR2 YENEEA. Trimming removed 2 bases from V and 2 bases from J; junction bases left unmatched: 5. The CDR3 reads CASSLMGQRNTEAFF. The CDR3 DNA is TGTGCCAGCAGCTTAATGGGACAGAGAAACACTGAAGCTTTCTTT.